The sequence of this TCR beta chain was determined in a study of Tregs in tolerant kidney transplant recipients. Regarding the study as a whole: Few patients were studied, so findings need validation in larger groups. Some patients' samples used different primers over time, so nucleotide sequences weren't comparable.

Unstimulated Tregs (CD4+CD25+CD127-) and CD4+CD25- non-Tregs were sorted from PBMCs. A remark on this clone: Its antigen is currently unknown.

Generated by immunoSEQ multiplex PCR, the TCRdb table keeps only in-frame clones and is missing some. The sample carries some 66,000 clones, around 90% recorded once. The V and J ends lost 2 bases and 1 base respectively, with 8 bases between them. Germline V gene sequence: CDR1 LGHNA, CDR2 YNFKEQ. This CDR3 is 14 amino acids long. The V call is TRBV4-2, the J call TRBJ1-2; D uncertain. The clonotype comes from a human donor who received a combined kidney and bone marrow transplant. The material was CD8+ T cells from blood, obtained before the transplant. The CDR3 DNA is TGTGCCAGCAGCCAAACTAGCGTTAACTATGGCTACACCTTC. Residues: CASSQTSVNYGYTF.